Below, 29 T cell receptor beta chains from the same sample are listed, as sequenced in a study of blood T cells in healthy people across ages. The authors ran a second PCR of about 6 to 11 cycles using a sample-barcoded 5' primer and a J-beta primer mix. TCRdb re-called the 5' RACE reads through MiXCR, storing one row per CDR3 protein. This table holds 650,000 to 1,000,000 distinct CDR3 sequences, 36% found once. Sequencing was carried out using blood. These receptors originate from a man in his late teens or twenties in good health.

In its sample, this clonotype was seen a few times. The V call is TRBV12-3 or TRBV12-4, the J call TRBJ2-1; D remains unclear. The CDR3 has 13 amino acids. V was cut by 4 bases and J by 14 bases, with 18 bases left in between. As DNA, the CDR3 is TGTGCCAGCAGTTCACGACCAGACTTTGGCGAGTTCTTC. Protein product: CASSSRPDFGEFF.

DNA for the CDR3: TGTGCCACCAGTGATGTACCTGAGGGGACCGGGGAGCTGTTTTTT. Translated, it gives CATSDVPEGTGELFF. The chain carries TRBV24-1 and TRBJ2-2; D may correspond to TRBD1 or TRBD2 (5 bases each). The CDR3 contains 15 residues. Deletions cut 3 bases from V and 5 bases from J, with 12 bases between. Germline V gives CDR1 KGHDR, CDR2 SFDVKD.

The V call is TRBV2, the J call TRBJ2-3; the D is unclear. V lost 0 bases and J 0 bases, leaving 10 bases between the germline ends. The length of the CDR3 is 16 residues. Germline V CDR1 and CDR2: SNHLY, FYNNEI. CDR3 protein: CASSEAGLLSTDTQYF. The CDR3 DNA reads TGTGCCAGCAGTGAAGCAGGTCTGCTAAGCACAGATACGCAGTATTTT.

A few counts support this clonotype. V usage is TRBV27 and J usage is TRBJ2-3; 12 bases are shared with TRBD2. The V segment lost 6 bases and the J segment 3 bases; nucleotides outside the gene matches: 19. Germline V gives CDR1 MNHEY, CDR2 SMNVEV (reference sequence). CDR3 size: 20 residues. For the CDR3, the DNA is TGTGCCAGCAGCACCGCCGAGCCTCAGACTAGCGGGGGAGAAACAGATACGCAGTATTTT. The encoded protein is CASSTAEPQTSGGETDTQYF.

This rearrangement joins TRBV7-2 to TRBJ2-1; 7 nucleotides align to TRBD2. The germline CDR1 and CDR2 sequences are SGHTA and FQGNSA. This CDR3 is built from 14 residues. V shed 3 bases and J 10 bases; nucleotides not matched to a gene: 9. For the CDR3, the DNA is TGTGCCAGCAGCTTTGGTCTAGCGGAGGGAGAGCAGTTCTTC. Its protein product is CASSFGLAEGEQFF.

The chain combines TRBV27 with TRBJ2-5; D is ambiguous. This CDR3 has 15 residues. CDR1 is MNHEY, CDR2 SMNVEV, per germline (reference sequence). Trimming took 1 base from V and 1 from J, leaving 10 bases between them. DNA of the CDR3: TGTGCCAGCAGTTTATACAGCGATTTCCAAGAGACCCAGTACTTC. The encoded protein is CASSLYSDFQETQYF.

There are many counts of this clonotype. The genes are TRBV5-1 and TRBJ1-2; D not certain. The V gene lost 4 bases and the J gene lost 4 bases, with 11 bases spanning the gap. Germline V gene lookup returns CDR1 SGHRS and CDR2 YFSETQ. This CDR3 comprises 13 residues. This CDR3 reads CASSVGTTYGYTF. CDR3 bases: TGCGCCAGCAGCGTCGGCACCACCTATGGCTACACCTTC.

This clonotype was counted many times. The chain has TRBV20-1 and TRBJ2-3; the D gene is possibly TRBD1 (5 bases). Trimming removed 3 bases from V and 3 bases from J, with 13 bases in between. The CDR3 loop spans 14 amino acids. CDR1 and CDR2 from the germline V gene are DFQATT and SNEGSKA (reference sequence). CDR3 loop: CSARGHPLTDTQYF. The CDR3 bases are TGCAGTGCTAGGGGGCACCCTTTGACAGATACGCAGTATTTT.

CDR3 DNA: TGTGCCAGCAGCGTAAGTGGCCGCAATGAGCAGTACTTC. Translation gives CASSVSGRNEQYF. The rearrangement uses TRBV7-9 and TRBJ2-5; D call uncertain. CDR1 is SEHNR, CDR2 FQNEAQ, per germline (reference sequence). With 5 bases removed from V and 11 bases from J, the gap between germline ends came to 18 bases. The CDR3 is 13 amino acids. Supplemented by reference TRBV7-9 and TRBJ2-5, the full variable domain reads DTGVSQNPRHKITKRGQNVTFRCDPISEHNRLYWYRQTLGQGPEFLTYFQNEAQLEKSRLLSDRFSAERPKGSFSTLEIQRTEQGDSAMYLCASSVSGRNEQYFGPGTRLLVL.

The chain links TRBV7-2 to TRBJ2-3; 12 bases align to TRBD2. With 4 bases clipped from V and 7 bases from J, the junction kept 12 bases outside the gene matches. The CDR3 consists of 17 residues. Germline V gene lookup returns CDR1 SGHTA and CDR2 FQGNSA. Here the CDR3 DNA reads TGTGCCAGCAGCTCGTGGATCCTAGCGGGGGGGCTGAATACGCAGTATTTT. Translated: CASSSWILAGGLNTQYF.

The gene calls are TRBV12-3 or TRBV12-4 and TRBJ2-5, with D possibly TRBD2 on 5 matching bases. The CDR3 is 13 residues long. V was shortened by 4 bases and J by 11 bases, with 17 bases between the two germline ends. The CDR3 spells CASSYPAGREQYF. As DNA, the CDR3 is TGTGCCAGCAGTTACCCTGCGGGCAGAGAGCAGTACTTC.

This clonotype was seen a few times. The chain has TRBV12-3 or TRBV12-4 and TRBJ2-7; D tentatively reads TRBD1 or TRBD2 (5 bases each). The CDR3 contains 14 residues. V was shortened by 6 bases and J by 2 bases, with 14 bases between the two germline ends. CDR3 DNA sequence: TGTGCCAGCAGACGAGGGGACGGAGCCTACGAGCAGTACTTC. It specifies CASRRGDGAYEQYF.

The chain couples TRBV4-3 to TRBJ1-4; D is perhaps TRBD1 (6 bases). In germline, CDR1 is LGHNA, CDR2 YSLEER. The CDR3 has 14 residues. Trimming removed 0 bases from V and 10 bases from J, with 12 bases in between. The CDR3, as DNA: TGCGCCAGCAGCCAAGAAAGACAGGTCGGAAAACTGTTTTTT. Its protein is CASSQERQVGKLFF.

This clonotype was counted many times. CDR3 in DNA: TGCAGTGCTCAAATAAGTGGACTAGCGGGGCAAGAGACCCAGTACTTC. This translates into CSAQISGLAGQETQYF. This rearrangement joins TRBV20-1 to TRBJ2-5; TRBD2 agrees at 12 bases. Germline assignment: CDR1 DFQATT and CDR2 SNEGSKA (reference sequence). CDR3 length: 16 residues. Trimming at V came to 5 bases and at J to 2 bases, leaving 9 bases not matched to a gene.

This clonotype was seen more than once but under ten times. The CDR3 protein is CASSLLAGPDTQYF. The DNA for the CDR3 is TGTGCCAGCAGCCTACTAGCGGGCCCAGATACGCAGTATTTT. The gene calls are TRBV27 and TRBJ2-3; 9 positions match TRBD2. V trimming: 6 bases; J trimming: 4 bases; junction bases outside the gene matches: 5. This CDR3 contains 14 residues. Germline V CDR1 and CDR2: MNHEY, SMNVEV (reference sequence).

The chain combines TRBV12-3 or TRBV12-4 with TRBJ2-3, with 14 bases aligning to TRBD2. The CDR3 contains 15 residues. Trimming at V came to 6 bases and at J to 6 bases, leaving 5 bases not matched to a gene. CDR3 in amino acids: CASRTSGGAGDTQYF. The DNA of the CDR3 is TGTGCCAGCAGGACTAGCGGGGGGGCCGGGGATACGCAGTATTTT.

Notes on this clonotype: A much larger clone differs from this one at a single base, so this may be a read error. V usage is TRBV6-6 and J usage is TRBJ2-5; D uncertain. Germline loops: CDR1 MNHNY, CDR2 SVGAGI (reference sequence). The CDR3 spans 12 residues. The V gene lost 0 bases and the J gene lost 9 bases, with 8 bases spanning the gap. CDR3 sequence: CASSYSSEAQYF. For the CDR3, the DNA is TGTGCCAGCAGTTACTCGTCCGAGGCCCAGTACTTC.

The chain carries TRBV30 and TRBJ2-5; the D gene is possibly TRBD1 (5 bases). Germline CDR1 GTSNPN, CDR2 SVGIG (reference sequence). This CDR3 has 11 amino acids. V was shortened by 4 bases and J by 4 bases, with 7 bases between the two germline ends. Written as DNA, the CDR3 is TGTGCCTGGAAGGGGCGAGAGACCCAGTACTTC. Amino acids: CAWKGRETQYF.

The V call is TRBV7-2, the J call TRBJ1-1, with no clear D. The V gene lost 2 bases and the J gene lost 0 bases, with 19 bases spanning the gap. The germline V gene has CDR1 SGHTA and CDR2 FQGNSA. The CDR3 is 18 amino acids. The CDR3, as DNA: TGTGCCAGCAGCTTACAGTCAGGAGGGCGTACAATGAACACTGAAGCTTTCTTT. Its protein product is CASSLQSGGRTMNTEAFF.

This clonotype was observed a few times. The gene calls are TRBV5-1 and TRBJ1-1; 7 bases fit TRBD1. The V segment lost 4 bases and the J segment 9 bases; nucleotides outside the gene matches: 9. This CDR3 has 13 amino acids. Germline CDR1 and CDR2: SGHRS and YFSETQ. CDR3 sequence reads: CASSQLTGRKAFF. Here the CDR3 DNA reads TGCGCCAGCAGCCAGTTGACAGGGAGAAAAGCTTTCTTT. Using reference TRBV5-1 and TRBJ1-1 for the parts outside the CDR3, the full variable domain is KAGVTQTPRYLIKTRGQQVTLSCSPISGHRSVSWYQQTPGQGLQFLFEYFSETQRNKGNFPGRFSGRQFSNSRSEMNVSTLELGDSALYLCASSQLTGRKAFFGQGTRLTVV.

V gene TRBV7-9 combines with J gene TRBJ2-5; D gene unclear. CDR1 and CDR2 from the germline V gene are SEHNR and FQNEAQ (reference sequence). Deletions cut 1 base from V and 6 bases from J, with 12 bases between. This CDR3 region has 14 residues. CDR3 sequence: CASSLGDSVQTQYF. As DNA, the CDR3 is TGTGCCAGCAGCTTAGGAGACTCGGTACAGACCCAGTACTTC.

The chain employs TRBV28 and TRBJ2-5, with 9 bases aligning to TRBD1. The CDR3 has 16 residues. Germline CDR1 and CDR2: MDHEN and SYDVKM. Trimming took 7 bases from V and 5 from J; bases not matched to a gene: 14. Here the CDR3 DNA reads TGTGCCAGCATATCCTTGGACAGGGGAACGGACGAGACCCAGTACTTC. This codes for CASISLDRGTDETQYF.

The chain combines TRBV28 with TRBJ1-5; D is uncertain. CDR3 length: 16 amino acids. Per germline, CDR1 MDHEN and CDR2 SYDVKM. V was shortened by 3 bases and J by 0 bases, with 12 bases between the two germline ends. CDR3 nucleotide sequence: TGTGCCAGCAGTTTGGAGAAAACCCATAGCAATCAGCCCCAGCATTTT. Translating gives CASSLEKTHSNQPQHF.

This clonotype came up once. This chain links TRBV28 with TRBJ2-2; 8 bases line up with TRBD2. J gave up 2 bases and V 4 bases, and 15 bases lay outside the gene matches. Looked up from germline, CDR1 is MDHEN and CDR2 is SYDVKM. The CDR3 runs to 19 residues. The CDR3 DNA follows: TGTGCCAGCAGTTCTCGGGGGGGACACTTACTTCCCAACACCGGGGAGCTGTTTTTT. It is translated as CASSSRGGHLLPNTGELFF.

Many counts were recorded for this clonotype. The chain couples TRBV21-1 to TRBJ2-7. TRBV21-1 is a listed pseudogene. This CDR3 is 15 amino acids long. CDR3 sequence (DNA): TGTGCCAGCAGCAACGCACCCCACTCGCACTACGAGCAGTACTTC. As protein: CASSNAPHSHYEQYF.

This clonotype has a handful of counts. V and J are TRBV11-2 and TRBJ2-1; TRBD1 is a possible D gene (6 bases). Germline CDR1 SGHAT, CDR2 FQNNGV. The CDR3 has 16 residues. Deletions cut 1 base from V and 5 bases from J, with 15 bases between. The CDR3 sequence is CASSLVTGKEDNEQFF. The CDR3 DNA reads TGTGCCAGCAGCTTAGTTACAGGGAAAGAGGACAATGAGCAGTTCTTC.

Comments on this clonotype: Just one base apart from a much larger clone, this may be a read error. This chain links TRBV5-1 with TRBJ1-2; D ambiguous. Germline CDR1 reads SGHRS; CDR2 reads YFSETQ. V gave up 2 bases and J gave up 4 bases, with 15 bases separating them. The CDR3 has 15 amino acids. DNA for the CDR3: TGCGCCAGCAGCTTCCATGTAATCAGAGGCTATGGCTACACCTTC. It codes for CASSFHVIRGYGYTF.

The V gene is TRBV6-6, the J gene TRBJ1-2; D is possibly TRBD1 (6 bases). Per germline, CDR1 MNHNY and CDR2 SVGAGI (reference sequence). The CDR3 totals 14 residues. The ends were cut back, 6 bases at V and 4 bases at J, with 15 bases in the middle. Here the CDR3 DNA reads TGTGCCAGCAGCCAACAGGGCTTTAGCTATGGCTACACCTTC. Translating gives CASSQQGFSYGYTF.

CDR3 nucleotides: TGTGCCAGCAGCTCAAAGTGGGCCGCCTTATACGAAAAACTGTTTTTT. Residues: CASSSKWAALYEKLFF. The J gene is TRBJ1-4, the V gene TRBV5-6; D remains unclear. The germline gives CDR1 SGHDT, CDR2 YYEEEE. V lost 3 bases and J 8 bases, leaving 20 bases between the germline ends. The CDR3 contains 16 residues.